This T cell receptor beta chain was identified in a study of OX40 agonist ivuxolimab in advanced cancers. Background on the whole study: Ivuxolimab was a fully human IgG2 agonistic monoclonal antibody targeting the costimulatory receptor OX40 (CD134). Intravenous ivuxolimab was administered to patients every 2 weeks at six dose levels: 0.01, 0.1, 0.3, 1.5, 3 and 10 mg/kg. Among the 50 to 55 dose-escalation patients, some 20 had hepatocellular carcinoma, roughly 15 melanoma, 9 renal cell carcinoma and 9 head and neck cancer. A male proportion of around 81% and a mean age of around 60 years, ranging from roughly 23 to 85, were recorded for the dose-escalation cohort. Patients were allowed to have had prior anti-PD-1, anti-PD-L1 or anti-CTLA-4 therapy, and less than 45% of the dose-escalation patients had previously received checkpoint inhibitors. Partial responses occurred in three dose-escalation patients: two with cutaneous melanoma and one with hepatocellular carcinoma. The purpose of peripheral TCRbeta sequencing was to test whether ivuxolimab changed TCR sequence diversity and led to clonal T-cell expansion. The paper covers the monotherapy dose-escalation part of the phase I ivuxolimab trial, which included N ≈ 57 patients.

This clone was seen a single time. What antigen it recognizes has not been identified. No per-base quality is available; no much larger clone lies one base away. Findings and caveats that apply to the study as a whole: In the 0.1-3.0 mg/kg groups, partial responders had among the lowest normalized peripheral clonal expansion, particularly in CD8+ T cells. The antigen specificity of the peripheral T cells that underwent clonal expansion was not determined. At doses of 0.1 to 3.0 mg/kg, clonal expansion of both CD4+ and CD8+ T cells in blood was seen between baseline and week 6. After ivuxolimab, expanded clones were on average more numerous among CD8+ T cells than among CD4+ T cells. Low levels of normalized T-cell clonal expansion were also shown by some nonresponding patients.

Genomic DNA was extracted from sorted cells for sequencing of the TCRbeta CDR3 region. TCRbeta CDR3 regions were sequenced using the immunoSEQ Assay. Held by TCRdb, this immuneACCESS table contains in-frame sequences only and omits some clones. Under half of the omission traces to an unresolved V gene where checked; the cause of the rest is unknown. The sample includes 40,000 to 45,000 clones, with roughly 90% observed a single time. Roughly 14% of the sample is held by the ten biggest clonotypes. Including the terminal cysteine and phenylalanine, the CDR3 comprises 13 residues. The CDR3 DNA has 39 bases and is translated from base 1. CDR1 and CDR2, per the germline V gene, are SGDLS and YYNGEE. V lost 0 bases and J lost 4 bases; the stretch between them is 8 bases long. Patients with autoimmune disease history or receiving systemic immunosuppression were excluded from the trial. Peripheral blood for TCR sequencing was collected from all dose cohorts at baseline, on cycle 4 day 1, and on cycle 7 day 1. The samples were taken from a phase I, first-in-human, multicenter, open-label dose-escalation trial of ivuxolimab. Adults with locally advanced or metastatic melanoma, renal cell, hepatocellular, or head and neck squamous cell carcinoma were enrolled in the trial. Before TCR sequencing, CD4+ T cells and CD8+ T cells from peripheral blood were sorted into separate populations.

This receptor was taken from an adult with an advanced solid tumor such as melanoma, head and neck, liver or kidney cancer. The V and J segments used are TRBV9 and TRBJ2-7, with no D gene named confidently. Sequencing was performed on CD4+ or CD8+ T cells sorted from blood, taken in a trial of the OX40 agonist ivuxolimab. The CDR3 is CASSVDWRYEQYF. In nucleotide form, the sequence is TGTGCCAGCAGCGTAGATTGGAGATACGAGCAGTACTTC.